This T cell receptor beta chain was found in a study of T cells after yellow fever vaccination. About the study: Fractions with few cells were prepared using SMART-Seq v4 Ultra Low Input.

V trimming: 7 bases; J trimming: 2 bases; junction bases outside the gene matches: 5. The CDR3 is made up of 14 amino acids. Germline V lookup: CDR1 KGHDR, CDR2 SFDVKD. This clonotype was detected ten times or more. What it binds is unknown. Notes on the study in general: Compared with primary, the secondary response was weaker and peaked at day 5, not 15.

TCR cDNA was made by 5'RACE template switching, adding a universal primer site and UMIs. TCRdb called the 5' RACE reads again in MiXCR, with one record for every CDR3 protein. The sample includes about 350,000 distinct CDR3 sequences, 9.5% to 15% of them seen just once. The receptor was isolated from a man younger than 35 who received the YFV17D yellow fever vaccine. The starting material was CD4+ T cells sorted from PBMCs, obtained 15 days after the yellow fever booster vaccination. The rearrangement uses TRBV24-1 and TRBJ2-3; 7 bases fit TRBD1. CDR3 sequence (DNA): TGTGCCACCAGAAGAACAGGGGACACAGATACGCAGTATTTT. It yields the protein CATRRTGDTDTQYF.